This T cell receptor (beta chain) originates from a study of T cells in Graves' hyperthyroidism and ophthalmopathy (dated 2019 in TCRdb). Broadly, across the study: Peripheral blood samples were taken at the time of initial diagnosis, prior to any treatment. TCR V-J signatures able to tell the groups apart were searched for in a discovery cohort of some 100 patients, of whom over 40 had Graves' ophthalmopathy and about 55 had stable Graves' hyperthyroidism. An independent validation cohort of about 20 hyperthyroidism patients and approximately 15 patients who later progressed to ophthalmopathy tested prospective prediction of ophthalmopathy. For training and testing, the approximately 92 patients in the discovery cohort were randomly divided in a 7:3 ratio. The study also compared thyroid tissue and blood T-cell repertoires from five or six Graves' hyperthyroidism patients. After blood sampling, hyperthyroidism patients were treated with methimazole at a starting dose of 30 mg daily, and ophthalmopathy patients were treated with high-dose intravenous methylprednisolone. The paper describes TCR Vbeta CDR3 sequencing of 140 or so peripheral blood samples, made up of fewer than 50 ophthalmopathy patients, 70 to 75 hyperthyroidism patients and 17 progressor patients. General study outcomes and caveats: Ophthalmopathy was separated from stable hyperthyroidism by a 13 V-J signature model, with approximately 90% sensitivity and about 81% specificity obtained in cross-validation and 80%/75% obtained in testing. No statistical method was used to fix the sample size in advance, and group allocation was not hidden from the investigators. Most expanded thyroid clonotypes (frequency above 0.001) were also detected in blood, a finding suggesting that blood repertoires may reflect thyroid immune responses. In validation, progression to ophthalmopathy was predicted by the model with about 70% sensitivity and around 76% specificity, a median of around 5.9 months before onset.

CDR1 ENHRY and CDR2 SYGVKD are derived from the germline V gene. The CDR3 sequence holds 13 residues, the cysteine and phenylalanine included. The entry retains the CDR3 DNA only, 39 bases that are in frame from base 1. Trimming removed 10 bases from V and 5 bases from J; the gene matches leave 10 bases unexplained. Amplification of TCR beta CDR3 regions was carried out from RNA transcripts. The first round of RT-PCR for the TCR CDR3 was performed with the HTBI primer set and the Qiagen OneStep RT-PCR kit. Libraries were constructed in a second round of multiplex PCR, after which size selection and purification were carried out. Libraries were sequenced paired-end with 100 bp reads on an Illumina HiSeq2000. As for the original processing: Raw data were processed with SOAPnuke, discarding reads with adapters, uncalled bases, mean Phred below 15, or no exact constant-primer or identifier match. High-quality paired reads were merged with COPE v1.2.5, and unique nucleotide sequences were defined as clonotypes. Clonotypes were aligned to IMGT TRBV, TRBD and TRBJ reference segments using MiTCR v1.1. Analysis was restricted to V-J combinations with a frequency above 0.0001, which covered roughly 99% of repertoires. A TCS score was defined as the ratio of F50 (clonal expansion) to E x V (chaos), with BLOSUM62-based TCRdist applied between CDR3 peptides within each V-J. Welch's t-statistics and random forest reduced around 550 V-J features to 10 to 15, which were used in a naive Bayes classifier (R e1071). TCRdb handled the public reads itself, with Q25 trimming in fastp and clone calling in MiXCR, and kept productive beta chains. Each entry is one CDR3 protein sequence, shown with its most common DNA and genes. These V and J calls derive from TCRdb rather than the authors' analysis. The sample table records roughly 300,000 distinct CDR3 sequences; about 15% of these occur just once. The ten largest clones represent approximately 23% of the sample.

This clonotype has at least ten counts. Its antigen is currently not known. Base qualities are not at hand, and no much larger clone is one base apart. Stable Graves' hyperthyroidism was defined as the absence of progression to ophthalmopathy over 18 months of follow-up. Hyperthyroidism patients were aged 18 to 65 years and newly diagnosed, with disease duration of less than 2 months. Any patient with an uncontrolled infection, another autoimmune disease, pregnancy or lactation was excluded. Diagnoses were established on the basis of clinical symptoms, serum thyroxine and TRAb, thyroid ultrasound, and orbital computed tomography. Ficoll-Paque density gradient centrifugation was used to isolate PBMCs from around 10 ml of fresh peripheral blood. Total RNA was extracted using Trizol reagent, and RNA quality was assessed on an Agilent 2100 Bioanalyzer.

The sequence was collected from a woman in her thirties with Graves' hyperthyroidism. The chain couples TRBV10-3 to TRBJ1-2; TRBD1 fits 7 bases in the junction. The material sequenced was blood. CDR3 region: CATQGQALYGYTF. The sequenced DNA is TGTGCCACCCAAGGACAGGCCCTTTATGGCTACACCTTC.